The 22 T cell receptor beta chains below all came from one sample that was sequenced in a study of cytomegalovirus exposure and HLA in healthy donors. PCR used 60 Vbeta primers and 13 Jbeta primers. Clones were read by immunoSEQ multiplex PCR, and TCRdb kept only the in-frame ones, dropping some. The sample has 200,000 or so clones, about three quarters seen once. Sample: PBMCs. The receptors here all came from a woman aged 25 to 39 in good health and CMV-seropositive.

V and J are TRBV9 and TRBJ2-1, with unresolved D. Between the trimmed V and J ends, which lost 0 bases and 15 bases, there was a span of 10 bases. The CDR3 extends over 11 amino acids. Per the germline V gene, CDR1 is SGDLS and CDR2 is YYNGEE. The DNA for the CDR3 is TGTGCCAGCAGCGTAGGGCTAGGTGGGTTCTTC. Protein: CASSVGLGGFF. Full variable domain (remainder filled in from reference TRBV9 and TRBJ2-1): DSGVTQTPKHLITATGQRVTLRCSPRSGDLSVYWYQQSLDQGLQFLIQYYNGEERAKGNILERFSAQQFPDLHSELNLSSLELGDSALYFCASSVGLGGFFGPGTRLTVL.

Here the CDR3 DNA reads TGTGCCAGCAGCGAAACAGGCGGGGGACGAACCCAGTACTTC. It codes for CASSETGGGRTQYF. The chain carries TRBV6-1 and TRBJ2-5; 7 nucleotides line up with TRBD2. CDR1 and CDR2 (germline): MNHNS, SASEGT. Trimming at V came to 6 bases and at J to 8 bases, leaving 12 bases not matched to a gene. The CDR3 extends over 14 amino acids.

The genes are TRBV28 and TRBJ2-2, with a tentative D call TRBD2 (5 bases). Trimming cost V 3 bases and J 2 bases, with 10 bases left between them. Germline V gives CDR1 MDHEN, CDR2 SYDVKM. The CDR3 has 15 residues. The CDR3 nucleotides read TGTGCCAGCAGTTTTAAGGGAGTAAACACCGGGGAGCTGTTTTTT. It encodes CASSFKGVNTGELFF.

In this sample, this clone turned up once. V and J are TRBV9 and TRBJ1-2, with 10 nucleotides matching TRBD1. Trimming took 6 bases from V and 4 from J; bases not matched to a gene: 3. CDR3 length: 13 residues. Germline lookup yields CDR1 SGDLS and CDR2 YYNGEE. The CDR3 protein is CASTRTGGYGYTF. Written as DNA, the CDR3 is TGTGCCAGCACACGGACAGGGGGCTATGGCTACACCTTC. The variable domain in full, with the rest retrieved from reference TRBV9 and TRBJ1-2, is DSGVTQTPKHLITATGQRVTLRCSPRSGDLSVYWYQQSLDQGLQFLIQYYNGEERAKGNILERFSAQQFPDLHSELNLSSLELGDSALYFCASTRTGGYGYTFGSGTRLTVV.

The CDR3, as DNA: TGTGCCATCAGCCTAGCGGCCCAAGAGACCCAGTACTTC. The encoded protein is CAISLAAQETQYF. The chain couples TRBV10-3 to TRBJ2-5, with TRBD2 matching over 7 bases. Trimming cost V 6 bases and J 1 base; bases outside gene matches: 2. Germline V gene sequence: CDR1 ENHRY, CDR2 SYGVKD. This CDR3 spans 13 amino acids.

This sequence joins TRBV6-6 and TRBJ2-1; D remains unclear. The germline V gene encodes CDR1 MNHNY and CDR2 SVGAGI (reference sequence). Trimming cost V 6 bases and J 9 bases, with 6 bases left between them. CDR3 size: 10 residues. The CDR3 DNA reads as TGTGCCAGCAGGTCCATTGAGCAGTTCTTC. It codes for CASRSIEQFF.

DNA of the CDR3: TGCGCCAGCCAGGACAGGGGTGAGCAGTACTTC. This gives the protein CASQDRGEQYF. The chain recombines TRBV5-1 with TRBJ2-7; 9 nucleotides align to TRBD1. Trimming took 7 bases from V and 7 from J; bases not matched to a gene: 3. Per germline, CDR1 SGHRS and CDR2 YFSETQ. This CDR3 is built from 11 residues.

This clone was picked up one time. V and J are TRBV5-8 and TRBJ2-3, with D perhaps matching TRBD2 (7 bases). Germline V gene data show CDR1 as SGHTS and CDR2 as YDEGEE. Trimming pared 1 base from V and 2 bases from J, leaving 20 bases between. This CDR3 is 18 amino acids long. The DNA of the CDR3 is TGTGCCAGCAGCTTGACACGGGGGGCCCTCCGTGTCACAGATACGCAGTATTTT. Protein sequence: CASSLTRGALRVTDTQYF.

The CDR3 loop reads CASSTQGLAGDTGELFF. The CDR3, as DNA: TGTGCCAGTAGTACCCAAGGACTAGCGGGAGACACCGGGGAGCTGTTTTTT. The chain has TRBV19 and TRBJ2-2; the match to TRBD2 covers 13 bases. Germline trimming cut 4 bases from V and 3 bases from J; bases unmatched to any gene: 5. The germline gives CDR1 LNHDA, CDR2 SQIVND (reference sequence). The CDR3 loop spans 17 amino acids.

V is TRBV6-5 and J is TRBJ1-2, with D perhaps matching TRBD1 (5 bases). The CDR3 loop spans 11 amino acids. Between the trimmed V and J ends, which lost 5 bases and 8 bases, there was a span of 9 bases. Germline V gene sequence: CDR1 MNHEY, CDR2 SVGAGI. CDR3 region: CASSQGGGYTF. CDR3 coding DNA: TGTGCCAGCAGTCAGGGCGGCGGCTACACCTTC.

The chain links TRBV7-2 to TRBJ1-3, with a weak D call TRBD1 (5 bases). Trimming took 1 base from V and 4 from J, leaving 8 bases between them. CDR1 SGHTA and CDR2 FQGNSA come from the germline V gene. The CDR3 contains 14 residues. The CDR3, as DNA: TGTGCCAGCAGCTTAGGGGCAGGGGGAAACACCATATATTTT. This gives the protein CASSLGAGGNTIYF. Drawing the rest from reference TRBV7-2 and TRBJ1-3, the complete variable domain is GAGVSQSPSNKVTEKGKDVELRCDPISGHTALYWYRQSLGQGLEFLIYFQGNSAPDKSGLPSDRFSAERTGGSVSTLTIQRTQQEDSAVYLCASSLGAGGNTIYFGEGSWLTVV.

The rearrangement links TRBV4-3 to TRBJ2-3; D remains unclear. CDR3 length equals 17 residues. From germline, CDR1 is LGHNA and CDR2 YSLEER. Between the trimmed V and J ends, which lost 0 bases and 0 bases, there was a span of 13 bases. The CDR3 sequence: CASSQEARYLSTDTQYF. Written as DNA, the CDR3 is TGCGCCAGCAGCCAAGAAGCACGATACCTAAGCACAGATACGCAGTATTTT.

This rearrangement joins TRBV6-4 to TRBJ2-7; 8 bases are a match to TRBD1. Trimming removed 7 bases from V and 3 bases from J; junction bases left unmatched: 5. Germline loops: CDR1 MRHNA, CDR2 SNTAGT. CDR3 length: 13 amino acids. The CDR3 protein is CASTGQGVYEQYF. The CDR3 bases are TGTGCCAGCACCGGACAGGGAGTCTACGAGCAGTACTTC.

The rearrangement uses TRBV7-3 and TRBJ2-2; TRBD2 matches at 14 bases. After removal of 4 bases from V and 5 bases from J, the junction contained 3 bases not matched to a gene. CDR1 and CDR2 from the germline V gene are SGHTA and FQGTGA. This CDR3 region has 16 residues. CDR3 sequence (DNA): TGTGCCAGCAGCTCCGGACTAGCGGGAGGTACCGGGGAGCTGTTTTTT. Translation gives CASSSGLAGGTGELFF. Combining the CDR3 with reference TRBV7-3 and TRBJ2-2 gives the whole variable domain GAGVSQTPSNKVTEKGKYVELRCDPISGHTALYWYRQSLGQGPEFLIYFQGTGAADDSGLPNDRFFAVRPEGSVSTLKIQRTERGDSAVYLCASSSGLAGGTGELFFGEGSRLTVL.

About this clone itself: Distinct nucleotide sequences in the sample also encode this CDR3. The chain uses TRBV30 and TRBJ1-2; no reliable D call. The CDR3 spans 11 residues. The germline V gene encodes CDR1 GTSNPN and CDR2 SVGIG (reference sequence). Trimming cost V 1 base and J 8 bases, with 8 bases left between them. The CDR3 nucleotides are TGTGCCTGGAGTGGGGGAGGAGGCTACACCTTC. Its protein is CAWSGGGGYTF.

In nucleotides, the CDR3 is TGTGCCAGCAGCTCAACAGGGGGCAGGAACTATGGCTACACCTTC. Its protein is CASSSTGGRNYGYTF. The chain has TRBV7-9 and TRBJ1-2; 9 nucleotides match TRBD1. J was trimmed by 2 bases and V by 4 bases; bases with no gene match: 5. Germline V gene data show CDR1 as SEHNR and CDR2 as FQNEAQ (reference sequence). This CDR3 is 15 amino acids long.

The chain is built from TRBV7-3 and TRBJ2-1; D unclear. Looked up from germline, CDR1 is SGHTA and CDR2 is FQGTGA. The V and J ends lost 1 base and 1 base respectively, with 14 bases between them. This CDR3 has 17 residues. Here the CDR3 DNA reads TGTGCCAGCAGCTTAAATGGTGGGCAGGTTTCCTACAATGAGCAGTTCTTC. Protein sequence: CASSLNGGQVSYNEQFF. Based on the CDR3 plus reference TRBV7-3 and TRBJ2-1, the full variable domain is GAGVSQTPSNKVTEKGKYVELRCDPISGHTALYWYRQSLGQGPEFLIYFQGTGAADDSGLPNDRFFAVRPEGSVSTLKIQRTERGDSAVYLCASSLNGGQVSYNEQFFGPGTRLTVL.

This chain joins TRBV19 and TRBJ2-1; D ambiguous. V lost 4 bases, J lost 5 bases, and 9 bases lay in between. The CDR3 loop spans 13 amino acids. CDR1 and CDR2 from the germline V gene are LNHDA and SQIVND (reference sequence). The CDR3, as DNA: TGTGCCAGTAGTACCGTGGGCCACAATGAGCAGTTCTTC. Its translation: CASSTVGHNEQFF.

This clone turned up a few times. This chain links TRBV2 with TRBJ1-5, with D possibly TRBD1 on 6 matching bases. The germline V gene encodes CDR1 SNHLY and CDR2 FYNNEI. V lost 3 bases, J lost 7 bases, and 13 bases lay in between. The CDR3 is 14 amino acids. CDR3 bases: TGTGCCAGCAGTGACAGGGGCGGGGGGCAGCCCCAGCATTTT. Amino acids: CASSDRGGGQPQHF.

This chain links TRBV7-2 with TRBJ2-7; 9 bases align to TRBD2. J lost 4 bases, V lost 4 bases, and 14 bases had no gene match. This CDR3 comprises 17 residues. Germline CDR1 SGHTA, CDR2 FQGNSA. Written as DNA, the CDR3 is TGTGCCAGCAGCTCCCGCGGGAGTCTAGCGGGGCTATACGAGCAGTACTTC. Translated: CASSSRGSLAGLYEQYF.

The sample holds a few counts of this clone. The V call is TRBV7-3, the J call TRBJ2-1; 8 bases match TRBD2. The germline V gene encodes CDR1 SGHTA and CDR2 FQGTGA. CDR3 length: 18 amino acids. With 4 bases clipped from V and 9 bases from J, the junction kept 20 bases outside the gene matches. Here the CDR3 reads CASSSGRRVAGNHSEQFF. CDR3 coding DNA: TGTGCCAGCAGCTCGGGCCGCCGGGTAGCGGGGAACCACAGTGAGCAGTTCTTC. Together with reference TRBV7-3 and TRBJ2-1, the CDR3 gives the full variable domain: GAGVSQTPSNKVTEKGKYVELRCDPISGHTALYWYRQSLGQGPEFLIYFQGTGAADDSGLPNDRFFAVRPEGSVSTLKIQRTERGDSAVYLCASSSGRRVAGNHSEQFFGPGTRLTVL.

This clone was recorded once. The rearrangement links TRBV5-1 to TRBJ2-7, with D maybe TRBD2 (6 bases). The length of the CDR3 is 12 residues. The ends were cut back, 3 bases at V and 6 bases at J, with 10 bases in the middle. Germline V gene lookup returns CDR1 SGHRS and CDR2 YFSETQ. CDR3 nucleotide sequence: TGCGCCAGCAGCTGGAGGGGACCCGAGCAGTACTTC. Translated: CASSWRGPEQYF.